The 29 T cell receptor beta chains given below trace back to one sample, sequenced in a study of PD-1 blockade in classical Hodgkin lymphoma. Brentuximab vedotin exposure varied among the patients, all of whom had relapsed after autologous stem cell transplantation. Sequencing was performed with immunoSEQ multiplex PCR; in TCRdb, only in-frame clones are kept and a portion is missing. The sample has approximately 25,000 clones; 65% to 80% are singletons. Source: peripheral blood mononuclear cells (PBMCs), taken before the second cycle of nivolumab. The receptors derive from a human donor with classical Hodgkin lymphoma.

The gene calls are TRBV27 and TRBJ2-1; D unclear. The V gene's germline CDR1 is MNHEY and CDR2 SMNVEV (reference sequence). CDR3 length: 15 amino acids. The V gene lost 3 bases and the J gene lost 4 bases, with 13 bases spanning the gap. The CDR3 sequence: CASSLNRASYNEQFF. The DNA for the CDR3 is TGTGCCAGCAGTTTGAATAGAGCATCATACAATGAGCAGTTCTTC.

This chain connects TRBV7-2 to TRBJ2-5; 8 nucleotides agree with TRBD2. Unmatched junction bases numbered 4, after V lost 5 bases and J lost 2 bases. CDR3 size: 14 residues. Per the germline V gene, CDR1 is SGHTA and CDR2 is FQGNSA. CDR3 loop: CASSQAGAQETQYF. As DNA, the CDR3 is TGTGCCAGCAGCCAAGCGGGAGCACAAGAGACCCAGTACTTC.

The rearrangement joins TRBV7-2 to TRBJ2-3; a weak D match, TRBD1 (6 bases). V gave up 2 bases and J gave up 4 bases, with 13 bases separating them. The CDR3 is made up of 15 amino acids. Germline V gene data show CDR1 as SGHTA and CDR2 as FQGNSA. CDR3 nucleotides: TGTGCCAGCAGCTTATTGGTCAGGGGTGCAGATACGCAGTATTTT. Translation gives CASSLLVRGADTQYF.

This rearrangement joins TRBV11-2 to TRBJ2-1, with TRBD1 as a possible D gene (5 bases). Germline CDR1 SGHAT, CDR2 FQNNGV. There are 13 residues in the CDR3. Trimming stripped 3 bases from V and 3 bases from J, with 6 bases between. In DNA form, the CDR3 reads TGTGCCAGCAGCTTCCAGGGCTACAATGAGCAGTTCTTC. Protein sequence: CASSFQGYNEQFF.

This clone has just a few counts. The J gene is TRBJ2-3, the V gene TRBV9, with a possible D match to TRBD2 (6 bases). V shed 0 bases and J shed 0 bases, with 11 bases lying between them. In germline, CDR1 is SGDLS, CDR2 YYNGEE. The CDR3 spans 16 residues. The CDR3 protein is CASSVGGGLSTDTQYF. In nucleotides, the CDR3 is TGTGCCAGCAGCGTAGGAGGAGGGCTTAGCACAGATACGCAGTATTTT.

Of note for this clone: The sample carries other DNA sequences with the same CDR3. This rearrangement joins TRBV19 to TRBJ1-5; D is uncertain. CDR3 length equals 15 residues. V lost 4 bases, J lost 0 bases, and 10 bases lay in between. The V gene's germline CDR1 is LNHDA and CDR2 SQIVND (reference sequence). This chain's CDR3 is CASSRPGVSNQPQHF. The CDR3 DNA sequence: TGTGCCAGTAGTAGACCCGGTGTTAGCAATCAGCCCCAGCATTTT.

This clone came up once. J is TRBJ1-1 and V is TRBV6-1; the D is unclear. V gave up 8 bases and J gave up 0 bases, with 13 bases separating them. The CDR3 runs to 14 residues. Germline CDR1 MNHNS, CDR2 SASEGT. CDR3 loop: CASGQANMNTEAFF. CDR3 in DNA: TGTGCCAGCGGGCAGGCCAACATGAACACTGAAGCTTTCTTT.

The gene calls are TRBV28 and TRBJ1-2, with 7 bases lining up with TRBD1. This CDR3 region has 15 residues. The V segment lost 8 bases and the J segment 8 bases; nucleotides outside the gene matches: 17. From germline, CDR1 is MDHEN and CDR2 SYDVKM. CDR3 amino acids: CASRAGHRGQLGYTF. In DNA form, the CDR3 reads TGTGCCAGCCGCGCTGGTCACAGGGGCCAACTCGGCTACACCTTC.

The genes are TRBV5-1 and TRBJ2-1, with 11 positions matching TRBD2. V was pared by 1 base and J by 3 bases, with 6 bases of the junction left unmatched. Germline values: CDR1 SGHRS, CDR2 YFSETQ. This CDR3 spans 17 amino acids. The CDR3 coding sequence is TGCGCCAGCAGCTTGACTAGCGGGAGTTTTAGCTACAATGAGCAGTTCTTC. Translated, it gives CASSLTSGSFSYNEQFF.

This clone appeared a few times. For the CDR3, the DNA is TGTGCCAGCAGTCCGACAGACATCTATGGCTACACCTTC. Encoded protein: CASSPTDIYGYTF. The chain recombines TRBV6-5 with TRBJ1-2; D is possibly TRBD1 (5 bases). Trimming cost V 5 bases and J 4 bases, with 11 bases left between them. This CDR3 has 13 residues. Germline assignment: CDR1 MNHEY and CDR2 SVGAGI.

The rearrangement uses TRBV2 and TRBJ2-6; 12 nucleotides match TRBD2. Per germline, CDR1 SNHLY and CDR2 FYNNEI. V shed 4 bases and J 4 bases; nucleotides not matched to a gene: 8. This CDR3 region has 18 residues. CDR3: CASSGLAGVVAGANVLTF. The DNA of the CDR3 is TGTGCCAGCAGTGGACTAGCGGGAGTAGTGGCCGGGGCCAACGTCCTGACTTTC.

Only one count was recorded for this clone. The rearrangement uses TRBV6-5 and TRBJ2-7; no clear D gene. The CDR3 has 13 residues. CDR1 MNHEY and CDR2 SVGAGI come from the germline V gene. V lost 8 bases to trimming and J lost 0 bases, with 11 bases between them. CDR3 DNA: TGTGCCAGCCCCAGTTCTAGCTCCTACGAGCAGTACTTC. The encoded protein is CASPSSSSYEQYF.

The V gene is TRBV28, the J gene TRBJ2-5, with D tentatively TRBD2 (6 bases). The germline CDR1 and CDR2 sequences are MDHEN and SYDVKM. V was cut by 2 bases and J by 1 base, with 11 bases left in between. The CDR3 is made up of 15 amino acids. The CDR3, as DNA: TGTGCCAGCAGTTTACTAGGGACTCCCCAAGAGACCCAGTACTTC. Protein: CASSLLGTPQETQYF.

The V and J genes are TRBV15 and TRBJ2-4; the D gene is possibly TRBD2 (5 bases). The CDR3 is made up of 16 amino acids. Between the trimmed V and J ends, which lost 1 base and 3 bases, there was a span of 13 bases. Germline V gives CDR1 LNHNV, CDR2 YYDKDF (reference sequence). In nucleotides, the CDR3 is TGTGCCACCAGCAGAGTAGGGAGTATCGGCAAAAACATTCAGTACTTC. It is translated as CATSRVGSIGKNIQYF. Using reference TRBV15 and TRBJ2-4 for the parts outside the CDR3, the full variable domain is DAMVIQNPRYQVTQFGKPVTLSCSQTLNHNVMYWYQQKSSQAPKLLFHYYDKDFNNEADTPDNFQSRRPNTSFCFLDIRSPGLGDTAMYLCATSRVGSIGKNIQYFGAGTRLSVL.

V and J are TRBV18 and TRBJ2-4; no clear D. Germline assignment: CDR1 KGHSH and CDR2 LQKENI. CDR3 length: 13 amino acids. The V end was cut by 3 bases, the J end by 6 bases, with 9 bases between. CDR3 DNA: TGTGCCAGCTCACCTACCGACGGAAACATTCAGTACTTC. This sequence encodes CASSPTDGNIQYF.

V gene TRBV5-5 combines with J gene TRBJ2-7, with a tentative D call TRBD1 (6 bases). V lost 4 bases to trimming and J lost 3 bases, with 17 bases between them. CDR1 is SGHKS and CDR2 is YYEKEE in the germline V gene (reference sequence). The CDR3 runs 15 residues. The CDR3, as DNA: TGTGCCAGCAGCCCTGGGCCGGGACAAAACTACGAGCAGTACTTC. Protein sequence: CASSPGPGQNYEQYF.

This clone appeared a single time. V gene TRBV27 combines with J gene TRBJ2-6, with a tentative D call TRBD1 (6 bases). The CDR3 loop spans 18 amino acids. Trimming pared 1 base from V and 0 bases from J, leaving 13 bases between. Germline V gives CDR1 MNHEY, CDR2 SMNVEV (reference sequence). CDR3 sequence: CASSLFGGAASGANVLTF. As DNA, the CDR3 is TGTGCCAGCAGTTTATTTGGGGGCGCGGCCTCTGGGGCCAACGTCCTGACTTTC.

V gene TRBV6-6 combines with J gene TRBJ2-1; unclear D gene. CDR1 is MNHNY, CDR2 SVGAGI, per germline (reference sequence). V gave up 7 bases and J gave up 3 bases, with 7 bases separating them. The CDR3 spans 12 residues. The CDR3 protein is CASTDFYNEQFF. The CDR3 nucleotides read TGTGCCAGCACCGACTTCTACAATGAGCAGTTCTTC.

This clone was seen a few times. V and J are TRBV5-4 and TRBJ2-5; 7 nucleotides line up with TRBD1. With 3 bases clipped from V and 4 bases from J, the junction kept 12 bases outside the gene matches. Germline assignment: CDR1 SGHNT and CDR2 YYREEE (reference sequence). The CDR3 runs to 16 residues. CDR3 sequence reads: CASSYKQGFWGETQYF. The CDR3 DNA is TGTGCCAGCAGCTATAAACAGGGGTTTTGGGGAGAGACCCAGTACTTC. Based on the CDR3 plus reference TRBV5-4 and TRBJ2-5, the full variable domain is ETGVTQSPTHLIKTRGQQVTLRCSSQSGHNTVSWYQQALGQGPQFIFQYYREEENGRGNFPPRFSGLQFPNYSSELNVNALELDDSALYLCASSYKQGFWGETQYFGPGTRLLVL.

The CDR3 protein is CAISELSGRNGYEQYF. CDR3 coding DNA: TGTGCCATCAGTGAGTTATCAGGGCGGAACGGATACGAGCAGTACTTC. The V call is TRBV10-3, the J call TRBJ2-7; D is perhaps TRBD1 (5 bases). In germline, CDR1 is ENHRY, CDR2 SYGVKD. The CDR3 spans 16 residues. V lost 1 base, J lost 4 bases, and 17 bases lay in between.

The chain joins TRBV6-1 to TRBJ2-1, with 9 nucleotides matching TRBD1. V trimming: 6 bases; J trimming: 6 bases; junction bases outside the gene matches: 9. This CDR3 is built from 15 residues. Germline V gives CDR1 MNHNS, CDR2 SASEGT. The CDR3 bases are TGTGCCAGCAGGGGTACAGGGGGCGCCTTCAATGAGCAGTTCTTC. It codes for CASRGTGGAFNEQFF.

The rearrangement uses TRBV23-1 and TRBJ1-1; D is uncertain. TRBV23-1 qualifies as an ORF whose function is uncertain. CDR3 length equals 15 residues. Trimming took 3 bases from V and 3 from J, leaving 14 bases between them. CDR3 coding DNA: TGCGCCAGCAGTCATGGACGTAACCGCCACACTGAAGCTTTCTTT. The encoded protein is CASSHGRNRHTEAFF.

The chain joins TRBV29-1 to TRBJ2-7; 7 bases fit TRBD1. Per germline, CDR1 SQVTM and CDR2 ANQGSEA. V gave up 6 bases and J gave up 5 bases; unmatched junction bases: 7. The CDR3 has 12 residues. This CDR3 is CSVTGVGNEQYF. CDR3 DNA sequence: TGCAGCGTAACAGGGGTCGGGAACGAGCAGTACTTC.

The chain is built from TRBV11-2 and TRBJ2-3, with 7 bases lining up with TRBD1. With V trimmed by 6 bases and J by 7 bases, 7 bases remained unmatched. Germline V CDR1 and CDR2: SGHAT, FQNNGV. CDR3 length equals 13 residues. The CDR3 coding sequence is TGTGCCAGCAGTACCAACAGGGGAAATACGCAGTATTTT. Residues: CASSTNRGNTQYF.

J is TRBJ1-2 and V is TRBV2; D might be TRBD1 (5 bases). The CDR3 sequence is 15 residues long. CDR1 and CDR2 from the germline V gene are SNHLY and FYNNEI. The V and J ends lost 7 bases and 2 bases respectively, with 17 bases between them. In nucleotides, the CDR3 is TGTGCCAGCAACTTTTTGGGGACGTCGAACTATGGCTACACCTTC. Translation: CASNFLGTSNYGYTF.

This clone was recorded only once. The chain has TRBV28 and TRBJ1-1; a possible D gene is TRBD1 (5 bases). CDR3 length: 15 residues. Between the trimmed V and J ends, which lost 6 bases and 4 bases, there was a span of 18 bases. Germline lookup yields CDR1 MDHEN and CDR2 SYDVKM. The CDR3 protein is CASRPPGPLGTEAFF. In DNA, the CDR3 is TGTGCCAGCAGGCCACCGGGACCCCTCGGCACTGAAGCTTTCTTT.

This clone was seen once. The rearrangement joins TRBV11-3 to TRBJ2-3, with D perhaps TRBD1 or TRBD2 (5 bases each). With 5 bases removed from V and 5 bases from J, the gap between germline ends came to 14 bases. The V gene's germline CDR1 is SGHNT and CDR2 YENEEA. CDR3 length equals 14 residues. CDR3 nucleotides: TGTGCCAGCAGCACCGGGGCGCTACTAGATACGCAGTATTTT. The encoded protein is CASSTGALLDTQYF.

The rearrangement uses TRBV6-5 and TRBJ1-2, with D unresolved. Germline V gene lookup returns CDR1 MNHEY and CDR2 SVGAGI. CDR3 size: 14 residues. V lost 6 bases, J lost 7 bases, and 18 bases lay in between. CDR3: CASSTTDLGSGYTF. In nucleotides, the CDR3 is TGTGCCAGCAGCACCACGGACCTGGGCAGTGGCTACACCTTC.

The chain recombines TRBV2 with TRBJ2-1; 8 bases are a match to TRBD1. There are 13 residues in the CDR3. After removal of 4 bases from V and 11 bases from J, the junction contained 7 bases not matched to a gene. Germline assignment: CDR1 SNHLY and CDR2 FYNNEI. CDR3 protein: CASSAGQGPQQFF. The CDR3 DNA reads TGTGCCAGCAGTGCTGGACAGGGCCCCCAGCAGTTCTTC.